One and the same sample provided the 12 T cell receptor beta chains below, sequenced in a study of cytomegalovirus exposure and HLA in healthy donors. Sequencing was performed with immunoSEQ multiplex PCR; in TCRdb, only in-frame clones are kept and a portion is missing. The data contain 250,000 to 350,000 clones, about 90% of them singletons. The sample consisted of PBMCs. The receptors originated from a woman aged 25 to 39 in good health and CMV-seropositive.

The chain carries TRBV6-5 and TRBJ2-7; 10 nucleotides align to TRBD2. The germline gives CDR1 MNHEY, CDR2 SVGAGI. V was clipped by 2 bases and J by 0 bases; unmatched bases: 1. The CDR3 length is 15 residues. DNA of the CDR3: TGTGCCAGCAGTTACGGGACTAGCGACTCCTACGAGCAGTACTTC. It translates to CASSYGTSDSYEQYF.

The CDR3 is CASSLIGPRAPNEQFF. CDR3 nucleotides: TGTGCCAGCAGCTTAATCGGGCCCCGGGCCCCGAATGAGCAGTTCTTC. The chain is built from TRBV7-3 and TRBJ2-1; no clear D. Germline V CDR1 and CDR2: SGHTA, FQGTGA. This CDR3 has 16 amino acids. The ends were cut back, 1 base at V and 7 bases at J, with 17 bases in the middle.

This clone appeared a single time. The chain links TRBV9 to TRBJ1-1, with 7 nucleotides matching TRBD1. V dropped 0 bases and J dropped 2; count of bases not matched to a gene: 10. CDR1 SGDLS and CDR2 YYNGEE come from the germline V gene. The CDR3 runs to 17 residues. The CDR3 spells CASSVATGTDSNTEAFF. As DNA, the CDR3 is TGTGCCAGCAGCGTAGCTACGGGGACAGACTCTAACACTGAAGCTTTCTTT.

The genes are TRBV5-1 and TRBJ2-7, with 9 bases lining up with TRBD1. The V and J ends lost 7 bases and 2 bases, in that order; junction bases with no gene match: 7. The CDR3 length is 14 residues. Germline V gene data show CDR1 as SGHRS and CDR2 as YFSETQ. The CDR3 DNA sequence: TGCGCCAGCGGAACCGGGACAGGGCCCTACGAGCAGTACTTC. Translating it yields CASGTGTGPYEQYF.

The chain is built from TRBV7-9 and TRBJ2-1, with 9 positions matching TRBD2. With 1 base clipped from V and 1 base from J, the junction kept 2 bases outside the gene matches. Germline V gives CDR1 SEHNR, CDR2 FQNEAQ (reference sequence). CDR3 length equals 16 residues. CDR3 amino acids: CASSLELAGSYNEQFF. CDR3 bases: TGTGCCAGCAGCTTAGAGCTAGCGGGGTCCTACAATGAGCAGTTCTTC.

The chain recombines TRBV2 with TRBJ1-1; D gene ambiguous. Per the germline V gene, CDR1 is SNHLY and CDR2 is FYNNEI. The CDR3 loop spans 14 amino acids. V dropped 0 bases and J dropped 4 bases, with 9 bases sitting between them. DNA for the CDR3: TGTGCCAGCAGTGAAGCGCGGGGTTTCACTGAAGCTTTCTTT. It translates to CASSEARGFTEAFF. Drawing the rest from reference TRBV2 and TRBJ1-1, the complete variable domain is EPEVTQTPSHQVTQMGQEVILRCVPISNHLYFYWYRQILGQKVEFLVSFYNNEISEKSEIFDDQFSVERPDGSNFTLKIRSTKLEDSAMYFCASSEARGFTEAFFGQGTRLTVV.

The chain couples TRBV15 to TRBJ2-2, with D unclear. The ends were cut back, 1 base at V and 6 bases at J, with 18 bases in the middle. Germline CDR1 and CDR2: LNHNV and YYDKDF (reference sequence). CDR3 size: 17 residues. CDR3 nucleotides: TGTGCCACCAGCAGAGTGGTCGGCGGACCAGCCGCCGGGGAGCTGTTTTTT. It translates to CATSRVVGGPAAGELFF.

The chain carries TRBV19 and TRBJ1-1, with TRBD1 identical over 7 bases. This CDR3 has 15 residues. From germline, CDR1 is LNHDA and CDR2 SQIVND (reference sequence). Unmatched junction bases numbered 8, after V lost 7 bases and J lost 0 bases. CDR3 DNA: TGTGCCAGTAACGAAAACAGGGGCATGAACACTGAAGCTTTCTTT. This gives the protein CASNENRGMNTEAFF.

The gene calls are TRBV2 and TRBJ2-2; D unresolved. This CDR3 region has 13 residues. Germline CDR1 reads SNHLY; CDR2 reads FYNNEI. The V and J ends lost 4 bases and 8 bases respectively, with 11 bases between them. CDR3 protein: CASSAGTVGELFF. DNA for the CDR3: TGTGCCAGCAGTGCCGGCACAGTTGGGGAGCTGTTTTTT.

J is TRBJ2-7 and V is TRBV19; D is perhaps TRBD1 (6 bases). Germline lookup yields CDR1 LNHDA and CDR2 SQIVND (reference sequence). Trimming shortened V by 1 base and J by 3 bases, and 16 bases separated the two germline ends. CDR3 size: 16 residues. The CDR3 spells CASSIAGDTSIYEQYF. CDR3 coding DNA: TGTGCCAGTAGTATAGCTGGGGACACCAGCATCTACGAGCAGTACTTC. Complete variable domain (other parts from reference TRBV19 and TRBJ2-7): DGGITQSPKYLFRKEGQNVTLSCEQNLNHDAMYWYRQDPGQGLRLIYYSQIVNDFQKGDIAEGYSVSREKKESFPLTVTSAQKNPTAFYLCASSIAGDTSIYEQYFGPGTRLTVT.

V gene TRBV28 combines with J gene TRBJ1-3; tentatively, D is TRBD1 (5 bases). The CDR3 loop spans 15 amino acids. Germline V CDR1 and CDR2: MDHEN, SYDVKM. V lost 6 bases to trimming and J lost 9 bases, with 21 bases between them. CDR3 amino acids: CASRIPLGTGGTIYF. The CDR3 bases are TGTGCCAGCAGAATCCCCCTGGGAACCGGGGGCACCATATATTTT.

This clone appeared a single time. The rearrangement uses TRBV29-1 and TRBJ2-5; TRBD1 matches at 9 bases. V lost 7 bases and J lost 2; bases outside the gene matches: 2. CDR1 SQVTM and CDR2 ANQGSEA come from the germline V gene. CDR3 length equals 12 residues. CDR3 sequence reads: CSAGQGQETQYF. The CDR3 DNA follows: TGCAGCGCGGGACAGGGTCAAGAGACCCAGTACTTC.